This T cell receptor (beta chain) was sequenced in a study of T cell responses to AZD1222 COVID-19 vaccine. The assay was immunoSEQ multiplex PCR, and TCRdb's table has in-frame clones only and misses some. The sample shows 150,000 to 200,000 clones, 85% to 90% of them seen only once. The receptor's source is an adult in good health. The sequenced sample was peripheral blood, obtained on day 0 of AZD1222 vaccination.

The CDR3 sequence is CASTTGTRGNIQYF. The CDR3 DNA reads as TGTGCCAGCACCACGGGGACTAGGGGGAACATTCAGTACTTC. This sequence joins TRBV9 and TRBJ2-4; 8 bases agree with TRBD2. The CDR3 consists of 14 residues. CDR1 is SGDLS, CDR2 YYNGEE, per germline. The junction had 9 bases not matched to a gene; V was cut back by 6 bases and J by 7 bases.